One and the same sample provided the 21 T cell receptor beta chains below, sequenced in a study of OX40 agonist ivuxolimab in advanced cancers. The data were produced by immunoSEQ multiplex PCR, yet TCRdb's version contains in-frame clones alone and is incomplete. The sample includes around 76,000 clones, roughly 80% of them seen just once. The source was CD4+ or CD8+ T cells sorted from blood, collected in a trial of the OX40 agonist ivuxolimab. Receptor source: an adult with an advanced solid tumor such as melanoma, head and neck, liver or kidney cancer.

The chain employs TRBV6-6 and TRBJ2-1; the match to TRBD2 covers 15 bases. From germline, CDR1 is MNHNY and CDR2 SVGAGI (reference sequence). J was trimmed by 7 bases and V by 6 bases; bases with no gene match: 7. There are 16 residues in the CDR3. For the CDR3, the DNA is TGTGCCAGCAGCACCAGGACTAGCGGGAGGGGTAATGAGCAGTTCTTC. Encoded protein: CASSTRTSGRGNEQFF.

The chain has TRBV7-2 and TRBJ1-1, with a tentative D call TRBD1 (6 bases). The germline V gene has CDR1 SGHTA and CDR2 FQGNSA. The CDR3 sequence is 15 residues long. V lost 3 bases, J lost 0 bases, and 11 bases lay in between. The CDR3 DNA follows: TGTGCCAGCAGCTTCTCCTCAGGGGTGAACACTGAAGCTTTCTTT. As protein: CASSFSSGVNTEAFF.

The rearrangement uses TRBV15 and TRBJ2-7; 7 bases align to TRBD1. CDR1 is LNHNV and CDR2 is YYDKDF in the germline V gene (reference sequence). V trimming: 7 bases; J trimming: 4 bases; junction bases outside the gene matches: 10. The CDR3 sequence is 14 residues long. The CDR3 DNA reads as TGTGCCACCAAAGCAGGGGGAACAACATACGAGCAGTACGTC. Encoded protein: CATKAGGTTYEQYV.

CDR3 amino acids: CASSGRYQPQHF. The CDR3 bases are TGTGCCAGCAGTGGTAGATATCAGCCCCAGCATTTT. J is TRBJ1-5 and V is TRBV2, with D hard to call. Looked up from germline, CDR1 is SNHLY and CDR2 is FYNNEI. V lost 4 bases and J 5 bases, leaving 6 bases between the germline ends. The CDR3 is 12 residues long.

CDR3 sequence reads: CASKPPQGMSTGELFF. The CDR3 bases are TGTGCCAGCAAACCTCCACAGGGGATGAGCACCGGGGAGCTGTTTTTT. V usage is TRBV5-5 and J usage is TRBJ2-2, with 7 positions matching TRBD1. Germline V gene sequence: CDR1 SGHKS, CDR2 YYEKEE (reference sequence). The CDR3 has 16 residues. V trimming: 6 bases; J trimming: 4 bases; junction bases outside the gene matches: 12.

J is TRBJ1-4 and V is TRBV11-1; 7 nucleotides match TRBD1. This CDR3 has 15 residues. Germline V CDR1 and CDR2: SGHAT, FQDESV (reference sequence). V shed 4 bases, J shed 8 bases, and the junction held 10 bases outside the gene matches. CDR3 loop: CASSSRQGYGEKLFF. The CDR3 coding sequence is TGTGCCAGCAGCTCCCGACAGGGTTATGGAGAAAAACTGTTTTTT.

The chain joins TRBV7-9 to TRBJ1-1, with 8 bases identical to TRBD1. Germline CDR1 SEHNR, CDR2 FQNEAQ (reference sequence). The ends lost 3 bases at V and 4 bases at J; junction bases unmatched: 4. The CDR3 has 14 residues. The CDR3 loop reads CASSLDRVVTEAFF. The CDR3 DNA reads as TGTGCCAGCAGCTTGGACAGGGTGGTCACTGAAGCTTTCTTT.

This rearrangement joins TRBV19 to TRBJ2-2; the match to TRBD1 covers 10 bases. Per the germline V gene, CDR1 is LNHDA and CDR2 is SQIVND (reference sequence). The CDR3 is 18 residues long. Losses at the gene ends were 7 bases for V and 3 bases for J; bases not matched to a gene: 14. The CDR3 nucleotides are TGTGCCAGTACCTTATCGACAGGGGGCGCGGGGTACACCGGGGAGCTGTTTTTT. This translates into CASTLSTGGAGYTGELFF.

The chain uses TRBV11-2 and TRBJ2-3, with 7 nucleotides matching TRBD2. This CDR3 contains 14 residues. The ends lost 4 bases at V and 2 bases at J; junction bases unmatched: 3. CDR1 and CDR2 from the germline V gene are SGHAT and FQNNGV. Here the CDR3 reads CASSYGTTTDTQYF. Written as DNA, the CDR3 is TGTGCCAGCAGCTACGGGACTACCACAGATACGCAGTATTTT.

The gene calls are TRBV7-6 and TRBJ1-5; perhaps TRBD1 as D (6 bases). The ends were cut back, 1 base at V and 4 bases at J, with 23 bases in the middle. Germline-derived CDR1 and CDR2 are SGHVS and FNYEAQ. The CDR3 loop spans 19 amino acids. The CDR3 is CASSLDLGAKTITNQPQHF. CDR3 sequence (DNA): TGTGCCAGCAGCTTAGATTTGGGGGCCAAGACGATAACTAATCAGCCCCAGCATTTT.

This clone was detected once. The V and J genes are TRBV7-9 and TRBJ2-2; D perhaps matches TRBD2 (5 bases). Trimming pared 5 bases from V and 1 base from J, leaving 11 bases between. Germline assignment: CDR1 SEHNR and CDR2 FQNEAQ (reference sequence). There are 15 residues in the CDR3. Written as DNA, the CDR3 is TGTGCCAGCAGCCCTCGGACTTTGAACACCGGGGAGCTGTTTTTT. It is translated as CASSPRTLNTGELFF.

CDR3 coding DNA: TGTGCCAGCAGCTTAGGAGCTAGGAGCTCCTACGAGCAGTACTTC. Translation: CASSLGARSSYEQYF. The chain employs TRBV7-8 and TRBJ2-7; no reliable D call. Trimming cost V 1 base and J 0 bases, with 10 bases left between them. Germline V lookup: CDR1 SGHVS, CDR2 FQNEAQ. The CDR3 has 15 residues.

This clone has a handful of counts. The chain has TRBV2 and TRBJ2-1; D uncertain. The CDR3 runs 12 residues. Trimming took off 5 bases at V and 15 bases at J, with 17 bases between the two ends. Germline CDR1 SNHLY, CDR2 FYNNEI. The chain's CDR3 is CASSLPDPSLFF. Written as DNA, the CDR3 is TGTGCCAGCAGTTTACCGGACCCCTCCCTGTTCTTC.

The chain has TRBV18 and TRBJ2-1; D call uncertain. V gave up 1 base and J gave up 0 bases, with 10 bases separating them. The CDR3 is made up of 16 amino acids. Germline V gives CDR1 KGHSH, CDR2 LQKENI. CDR3 residues: CASSPRADGSYNEQFF. DNA for the CDR3: TGTGCCAGCTCACCACGGGCGGACGGCTCCTACAATGAGCAGTTCTTC.

The chain recombines TRBV5-8 with TRBJ2-1; 7 bases fit TRBD1. Germline loops: CDR1 SGHTS, CDR2 YDEGEE. The CDR3 loop spans 14 amino acids. The trim removed 0 bases at V and 3 bases at J, leaving 0 bases unmatched. This CDR3 is CASSLGDSYNEQFF. The CDR3 bases are TGTGCCAGCAGCTTGGGGGACAGCTACAATGAGCAGTTCTTC.

The chain combines TRBV28 with TRBJ1-2, with 7 nucleotides matching TRBD1. The germline V gene encodes CDR1 MDHEN and CDR2 SYDVKM. The J segment lost 8 bases and the V segment lost 6 bases, leaving 6 bases of the junction unmatched. There are 12 residues in the CDR3. The CDR3 protein is CASSGTVSGYTF. Written as DNA, the CDR3 is TGTGCCAGCAGCGGGACAGTCTCCGGCTACACCTTC.

J is TRBJ2-2 and V is TRBV6-5, with D possibly matching TRBD1 (7 bases). CDR1 MNHEY and CDR2 SVGAGI come from the germline V gene. The CDR3 sequence is 16 residues long. V was pared by 2 bases and J by 5 bases, with 15 bases between. CDR3 protein: CASSYANAGQTGELFF. The CDR3 nucleotides are TGTGCCAGCAGTTACGCCAACGCGGGACAGACCGGGGAGCTGTTTTTT.

The chain couples TRBV18 to TRBJ2-6; 7 bases align to TRBD1. CDR1 and CDR2 from the germline V gene are KGHSH and LQKENI. CDR3 length equals 18 residues. With 3 bases clipped from V and 0 bases from J, the junction kept 8 bases outside the gene matches. CDR3: CASSPFTGADSGANVLTF. In DNA, the CDR3 is TGTGCCAGCTCACCGTTCACAGGGGCGGACTCTGGGGCCAACGTCCTGACTTTC.

The gene calls are TRBV4-1 and TRBJ2-3, with TRBD2 identical over 8 bases. Trimming removed 10 bases from V and 5 bases from J; junction bases left unmatched: 11. This CDR3 has 14 residues. Germline CDR1 is MGHRA and CDR2 is YSYEKL. CDR3 in DNA: TGCGCCATAGGATTAGCGGGGTTAGGAGATACGCAGTATTTT. Translated, it gives CAIGLAGLGDTQYF.

This clone was found a few times. This chain joins TRBV2 and TRBJ2-4; TRBD1 matches 10 bases. The CDR3 extends over 17 amino acids. CDR1 and CDR2 (germline): SNHLY, FYNNEI. Unmatched junction bases numbered 8, after V lost 6 bases and J lost 0 bases. The CDR3 bases are TGTGCCAGCAGGGCCGGGACAGGGGCGGTAGCCAAAAACATTCAGTACTTC. The encoded protein is CASRAGTGAVAKNIQYF.

The rearrangement uses TRBV9 and TRBJ2-7, with TRBD2 matching 7 bases. CDR1 and CDR2 from the germline V gene are SGDLS and YYNGEE. The CDR3 length is 15 residues. The V and J ends lost 4 bases and 3 bases, in that order; junction bases with no gene match: 10. CDR3: CASSWQAGAYYEQYF. The DNA for the CDR3 is TGTGCCAGCAGCTGGCAGGCGGGAGCGTACTACGAGCAGTACTTC.